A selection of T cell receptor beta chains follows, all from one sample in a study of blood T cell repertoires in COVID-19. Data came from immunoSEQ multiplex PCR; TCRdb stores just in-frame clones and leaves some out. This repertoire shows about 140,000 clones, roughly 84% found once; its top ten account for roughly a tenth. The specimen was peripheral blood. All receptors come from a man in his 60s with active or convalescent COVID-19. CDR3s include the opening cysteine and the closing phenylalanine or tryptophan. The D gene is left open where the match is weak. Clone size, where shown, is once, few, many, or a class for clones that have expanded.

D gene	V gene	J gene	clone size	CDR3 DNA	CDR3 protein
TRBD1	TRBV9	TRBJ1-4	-	TGTGCCAGCAGCGTAGGGGCAGGGGGCCTTGAAAAACTGTTTTTT	CASSVGAGGLEKLFF
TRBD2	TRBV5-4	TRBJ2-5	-	TGTGCCAGCAGCCGCTCTCTAGCGGCCCAAGAGACCCAGTACTTC	CASSRSLAAQETQYF
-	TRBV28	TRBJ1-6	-	TGTGCCAGCAGTCCCAAGAGCTCCTATAATTCACCCCTCCACTTT	CASSPKSSYNSPLHF
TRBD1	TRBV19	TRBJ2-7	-	TGTGCCAGTAGACGGAGGGACAGGGACGAGCAGTACTTC	CASRRRDRDEQYF
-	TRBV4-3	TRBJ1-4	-	TGCGCCAGCAGCCAAGATTGGACTGATGAAAAACTGTTTTTT	CASSQDWTDEKLFF
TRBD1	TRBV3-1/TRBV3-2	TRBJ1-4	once	TGTGCCAGCAGCCTCCAGGGGGGACGCGAAAAACTGTTTTTT	CASSLQGGREKLFF
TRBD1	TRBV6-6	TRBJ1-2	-	TGTGCCAGCAGTTATAGACAGGGCGTCGACTATAGCTACACCTTC	CASSYRQGVDYSYTF
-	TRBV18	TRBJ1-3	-	TGTGCCAGCTCACCACCCCCGGTCAACACCATATATTTT	CASSPPPVNTIYF
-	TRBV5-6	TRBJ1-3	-	TGTGCCAGCAGCCTAGATCCAGTAGCAAACACCATATATTTT	CASSLDPVANTIYF
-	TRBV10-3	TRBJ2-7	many	TGTGCCGTCGGATTGCAGGGGTACGAGCAGTACTTC	CAVGLQGYEQYF
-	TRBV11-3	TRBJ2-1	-	TGTGCCAGCAGCTTAACGCGCGGGTCCAATGAGCAGTTCTTC	CASSLTRGSNEQFF
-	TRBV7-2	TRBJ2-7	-	TGTGCCAGCAGCTTTGAAGACAGGCAGTACTTC	CASSFEDRQYF
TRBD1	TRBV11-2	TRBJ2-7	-	TGTGCCAGCAGCTTGGGGACAGCCGGCGAGCAGTACTTC	CASSLGTAGEQYF
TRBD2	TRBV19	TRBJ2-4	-	TGTGCCAGTAGTACCCGCGGGGGGGCCAAAAACATTCAGTACTTC	CASSTRGGAKNIQYF
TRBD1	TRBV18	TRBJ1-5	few	TGTGCCAGCTCACCACCCGGGACAGGGGGGAATCAGCCCCAGCATTTT	CASSPPGTGGNQPQHF
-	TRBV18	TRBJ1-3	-	TGTGCCAGCTCACCTGGAGACAGGAGTGGGAACACCATATATTTT	CASSPGDRSGNTIYF
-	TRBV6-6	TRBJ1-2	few	TGTGCCAGCAGCCGAGGACAGACCTCCTCCTATGGCTACACCTTC	CASSRGQTSSYGYTF
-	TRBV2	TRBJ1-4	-	TGTGCCAGCATGCTGGACAGTGCAACTAATGAAAAACTGTTTTTT	CASMLDSATNEKLFF
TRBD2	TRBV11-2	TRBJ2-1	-	TGTGCCAGCAGCTCTCCGCGGGAGCTAGCGGGGTGGTACAATGAGCAGTTCTTC	CASSSPRELAGWYNEQFF
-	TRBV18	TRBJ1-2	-	TGTGCCAGCTCACCACCGACAGCTAACTATGGCTACACCTTC	CASSPPTANYGYTF
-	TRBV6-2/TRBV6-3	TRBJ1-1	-	TGTGCCAGCAGTTATCGCTGGACAGTGAACACTGAAGCTTTCTTT	CASSYRWTVNTEAFF
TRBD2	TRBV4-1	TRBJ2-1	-	TGCGCCAGCAGCCAAAGCGGGGGGGCCAATGAGCAGTTCTTC	CASSQSGGANEQFF
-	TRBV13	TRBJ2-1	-	TGTGCCAGCAGCGGGGAGTACCAATTCTCCTACAATGAGCAGTTCTTC	CASSGEYQFSYNEQFF
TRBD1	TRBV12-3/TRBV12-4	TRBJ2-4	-	TGTGCCAGCAGTGCCGGGACAGAAAACATTCAGTACTTC	CASSAGTENIQYF
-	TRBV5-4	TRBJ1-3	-	TGTGCCAGCAAAATTAGCTCTGGAAACACCATATATTTT	CASKISSGNTIYF
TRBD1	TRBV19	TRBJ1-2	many	TGTGCCAGTAGTCCCGGACAGGGAAGGAACTATGGCTACACCTTC	CASSPGQGRNYGYTF
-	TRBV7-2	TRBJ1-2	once	TGTGCCAGCAGCCCGCCGGAGAGGTTCAACTATGGCTACACCTTC	CASSPPERFNYGYTF
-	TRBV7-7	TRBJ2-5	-	TGTGCTAGCAGCACCGGTTTAGCCCAAGAGACCCAGTACTTC	CASSTGLAQETQYF
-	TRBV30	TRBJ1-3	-	TGTGCCTGGAGTGTACTTCCTGGAAACACCATATATTTT	CAWSVLPGNTIYF
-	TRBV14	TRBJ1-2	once	TGTGCCAGCAGCCAGGAAATAAGATCAGGAGGTCTTGGCTACACCTTC	CASSQEIRSGGLGYTF
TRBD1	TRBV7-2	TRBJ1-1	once	TGTGCCAGCAGCCGGCAGGGGGCAACTGAAGCTTTCTTT	CASSRQGATEAFF
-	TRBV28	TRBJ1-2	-	TGTGCCAGCAGTCGACAGAACTATGGCTACACCTTC	CASSRQNYGYTF
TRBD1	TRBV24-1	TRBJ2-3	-	TGTGCCACCAGTGATCGGGACAGGGGCACAGATACGCAGTATTTT	CATSDRDRGTDTQYF
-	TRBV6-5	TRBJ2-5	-	TGTGCCAGCAGTTACCAGGCCACAGGAGAGACCCAGTACTTC	CASSYQATGETQYF
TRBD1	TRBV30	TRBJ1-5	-	TGTGCCTGGACCGGGACAGGGGGCAGTCAGCCCCAGCATTTT	CAWTGTGGSQPQHF
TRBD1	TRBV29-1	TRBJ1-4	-	TGCAGCGTTGAAGAGCGCGGGACAGGGTGGGAAAAACTGTTTTTT	CSVEERGTGWEKLFF
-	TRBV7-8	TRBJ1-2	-	TGTGCCAGCAGCTTAGCGCTGGGGGCAGGCTATGGCTACACCTTC	CASSLALGAGYGYTF
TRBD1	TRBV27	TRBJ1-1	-	TGTGCCAGCAGTTTTGGGACAGGGTGGACTGAAGCTTTCTTT	CASSFGTGWTEAFF
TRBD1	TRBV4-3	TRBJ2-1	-	TGCGCCAGCAGCCAAAACAGGGGTCTCAATGAGCAGTTCTTC	CASSQNRGLNEQFF
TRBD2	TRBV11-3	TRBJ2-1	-	TGTGCCAGCAGCTTAGTTGGGACTAGCTCCAGCGAGCAGTTCTTC	CASSLVGTSSSEQFF
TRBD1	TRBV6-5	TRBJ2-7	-	TGTGCCAGCAGGACACAGGGGGGTGAGCAGTACTTC	CASRTQGGEQYF
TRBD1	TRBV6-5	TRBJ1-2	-	TGTGCCAGCAGTTACTCGACAGGGGCTCCCTATGGCTACACCTTC	CASSYSTGAPYGYTF
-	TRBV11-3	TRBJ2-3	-	TGTGCCAGCACCTCCCACTTACCGGGGGATACGCAGTATTTT	CASTSHLPGDTQYF
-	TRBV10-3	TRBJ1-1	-	TGTGCCATCAGCTTAGGACAAGCGAACACTGAAGCTTTCTTT	CAISLGQANTEAFF
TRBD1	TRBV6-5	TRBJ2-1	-	TGTGCCAGCAGTCTCCGGACAGGGGGTAATGAGCAGTTCTTC	CASSLRTGGNEQFF
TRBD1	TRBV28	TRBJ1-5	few	TGTGCCAGCAGCTTACAGGGGTTAGGGCATCAGCCCCAGCATTTT	CASSLQGLGHQPQHF
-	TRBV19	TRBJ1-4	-	TGTGCCAGTAGTATGGGGCAGTTTGATGAAAAACTGTTTTTT	CASSMGQFDEKLFF
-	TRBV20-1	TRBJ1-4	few	TGCAGTGCTAGGGGGGGGACCGCGCTGTTTTTT	CSARGGTALFF
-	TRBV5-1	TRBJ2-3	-	TGCGCCAGCAGACCTCGAGTAGGCGGAGATACGCAGTATTTT	CASRPRVGGDTQYF
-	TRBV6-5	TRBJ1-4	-	TGTGCCAGCACATCGACGGGGGGATCTAATGAAAAACTGTTTTTT	CASTSTGGSNEKLFF
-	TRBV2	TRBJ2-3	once	TGTGCCAGCAACCGGGGCGGGGGCACAGATACGCAGTATTTT	CASNRGGGTDTQYF
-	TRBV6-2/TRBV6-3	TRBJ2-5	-	TGTGCCAGCAGTTACTCAATATTCGCCCAGGGCCAAGAGACCCAGTACTTC	CASSYSIFAQGQETQYF
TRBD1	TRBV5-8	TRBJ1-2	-	TGTGCCAGCAGCTCTTTGACAGGGAAGTATGGCTACACCTTC	CASSSLTGKYGYTF
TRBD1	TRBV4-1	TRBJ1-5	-	TGCGCCAGCAGCCAAGAAGGGGGCATGCAGGGCAATCAGCCCCAGCATTTT	CASSQEGGMQGNQPQHF
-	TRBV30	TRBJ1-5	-	TGTGCCTGGAGTGTGTCAAATAGCAATCAGCCCCAGCATTTT	CAWSVSNSNQPQHF
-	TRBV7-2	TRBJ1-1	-	TGTGCCAGCACCCCCCGACCGGGAGCTGAAGCTTTCTTT	CASTPRPGAEAFF
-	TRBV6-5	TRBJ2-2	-	TGTGCCAGCAGTTATGCGGGGCGAAACACCGGGGAGCTGTTTTTT	CASSYAGRNTGELFF